Reported below is one T cell receptor (beta chain). These data are taken from a study of control samples from healthy donors and cancer patients. The J segment lost 7 bases and the V segment lost 4 bases, leaving 11 bases of the junction unmatched. This CDR3 has 16 residues. Germline V gene lookup returns CDR1 SGHRS and CDR2 YFSETQ. Sequencing used immunoSEQ multiplex PCR; TCRdb keeps in-frame clones, though not all of them. The sample lists over 100,000 clones, more than 90% occurring once. The sequence was obtained from a man between 18 and 35 years old in good health. The chain carries TRBV5-1 and TRBJ2-1, with TRBD2 matching over 10 bases. Sample: blood. For the CDR3, the DNA is TGCGCCAGCAGCCTAGAAAGCGGGGGGGCGAATAATGAGCAGTTCTTC. Translation gives CASSLESGGANNEQFF. The whole variable domain, filled in from reference TRBV5-1 and TRBJ2-1, reads KAGVTQTPRYLIKTRGQQVTLSCSPISGHRSVSWYQQTPGQGLQFLFEYFSETQRNKGNFPGRFSGRQFSNSRSEMNVSTLELGDSALYLCASSLESGGANNEQFFGPGTRLTVL.